The clone carrying this T cell receptor beta chain was recorded many times. Its specificity is not known. TCRdb re-derived calls from the RT-PCR reads in MiXCR, one entry per CDR3 protein. The sample has 150,000 or so distinct CDR3 sequences; about 10% are singletons. This record belongs to a study of response to subunit inactivated influenza vaccine. Whole-study findings and limits: Every seasonal influenza vaccination brings in few new T cells, the authors suggested.

V dropped 8 bases and J dropped 3; count of bases not matched to a gene: 11. This CDR3 contains 16 residues. CDR1 MNHNS and CDR2 SASEGT come from the germline V gene. Sequencing was performed on CD8+ T cells sorted from PBMCs, taken roughly 24 months after vaccination. The chain employs TRBV6-1 and TRBJ2-2; TRBD2 agrees at 8 bases. The source is a man aged 45-69 years who received an inactivated influenza vaccine. DNA of the CDR3: TGTGCCAGCGGATCATTTAGCGGGGTTTACACCGGGGAGCTGTTTTTT. It codes for CASGSFSGVYTGELFF.